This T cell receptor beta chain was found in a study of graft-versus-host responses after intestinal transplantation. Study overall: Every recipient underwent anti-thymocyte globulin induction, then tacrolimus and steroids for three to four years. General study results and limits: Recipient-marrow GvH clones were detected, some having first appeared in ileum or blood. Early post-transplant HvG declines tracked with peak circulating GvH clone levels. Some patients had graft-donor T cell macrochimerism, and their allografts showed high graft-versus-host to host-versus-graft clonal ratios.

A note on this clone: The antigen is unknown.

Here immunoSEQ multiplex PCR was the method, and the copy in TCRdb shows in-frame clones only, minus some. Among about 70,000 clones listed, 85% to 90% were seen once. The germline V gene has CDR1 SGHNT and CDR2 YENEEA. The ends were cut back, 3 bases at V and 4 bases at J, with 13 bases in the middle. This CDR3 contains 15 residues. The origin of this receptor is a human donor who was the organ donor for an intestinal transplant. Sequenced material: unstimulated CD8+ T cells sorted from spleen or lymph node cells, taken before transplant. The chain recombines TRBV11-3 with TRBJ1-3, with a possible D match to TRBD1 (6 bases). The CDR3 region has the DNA TGTGCCAGCAGCTTGGACAGATCTTCGGGAAACACCATATATTTT. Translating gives CASSLDRSSGNTIYF.